The 2 T cell receptor beta chains listed next were all sequenced from one sample in a study of blood T cell repertoires in COVID-19. Here immunoSEQ multiplex PCR was the method, and the copy in TCRdb shows in-frame clones only, minus some. The sample consists of around 110,000 clones, 82% of them appearing once. Sequenced sample: peripheral blood. The receptors originated from a man between 65 and 85 years old with active or convalescent COVID-19.

With respect to this clone: Sequence at one end of the junction differs from germline and may be a read error. V is TRBV5-1 and J is TRBJ1-2; possibly TRBD1 for D (6 bases). The CDR3 length is 16 residues. Germline V lookup: CDR1 SGHRS, CDR2 YFSETQ. The CDR3 protein is CASSLTWGGFNYGYTF. CDR3 DNA sequence: TGCGCCAGCAGCTTGACCTGGGGGGGCTTCAACTATGGCTATACCTTC.

This sequence joins TRBV5-1 and TRBJ2-1; TRBD2 aligns across 7 bases. The CDR3 extends over 16 amino acids. J gave up 2 bases and V 0 bases, and 5 bases lay outside the gene matches. In germline, CDR1 is SGHRS, CDR2 YFSETQ. CDR3 nucleotides: TGCGCCAGCAGCTTGGACGGGGGGAGAGCCTACAATGAGCAGTTCTTC. Its protein product is CASSLDGGRAYNEQFF.